These 29 T cell receptor beta chains came from one sample sequenced in a study of T cell changes during pregnancy in multiple sclerosis (dated by TCRdb to between 2018 and 2021). Library prep was done by the immunoSEQ multiplex PCR assay. This immuneACCESS table, as held by TCRdb, lists in-frame sequences with V and J called but not all clones. Of the missing ones, under half trace to an unresolved V gene in checked studies; the others have no known cause. The sample includes 40,000 to 60,000 clones, with around 93% observed a single time. About 3% of the sample is held by the ten biggest clonotypes. This specimen consisted of CD8+ T cells from peripheral blood mononuclear cells, obtained in the second trimester of pregnancy. Receptor source: a female donor with multiple sclerosis, enrolled in a pregnancy study.

The chain couples TRBV10-1 to TRBJ1-5; possible D gene TRBD1, 5 bases. CDR1 and CDR2 (germline): WNHNN, SYGVQD (reference sequence). The CDR3 length is 13 residues. V lost 10 bases to trimming and J lost 7 bases, with 17 bases between them. As DNA, the CDR3 is TGCGCCACCCTATGGGGGGAACTCCAGCCCCAGCATTTT. Its translation is CATLWGELQPQHF.

This sequence joins TRBV9 and TRBJ1-2, with D perhaps matching TRBD1 (5 bases). Germline V CDR1 and CDR2: SGDLS, YYNGEE. V was pared by 0 bases and J by 4 bases, with 19 bases between. The CDR3 is 17 residues long. This chain's CDR3 is CASSVERQGGVPYGYTF. The DNA of the CDR3 is TGTGCCAGCAGCGTAGAGAGGCAGGGAGGGGTTCCCTATGGCTACACCTTC.

The rearrangement uses TRBV27 and TRBJ2-3; TRBD2 matches at 8 bases. Per the germline V gene, CDR1 is MNHEY and CDR2 is SMNVEV (reference sequence). Trimming removed 6 bases from V and 0 bases from J; junction bases left unmatched: 5. This CDR3 is 15 amino acids long. The CDR3 loop is CASSERGPSTDTQYF. The CDR3 DNA follows: TGTGCCAGCAGCGAGCGGGGGCCAAGCACAGATACGCAGTATTTT.

This chain uses TRBV7-8 with TRBJ2-1; unclear D gene. Germline assignment: CDR1 SGHVS and CDR2 FQNEAQ. V lost 1 base and J 6 bases, leaving 16 bases between the germline ends. CDR3 length: 16 amino acids. The CDR3 is CASSLVSEVSPNEQFF. CDR3 DNA: TGTGCCAGCAGCTTAGTGAGCGAGGTGAGTCCCAATGAGCAGTTCTTC.

The rearrangement joins TRBV27 to TRBJ2-1; D perhaps matches TRBD2 (7 bases). V was trimmed by 5 bases and J by 6 bases, leaving 14 bases between them. Germline V gives CDR1 MNHEY, CDR2 SMNVEV (reference sequence). CDR3 length equals 14 residues. DNA for the CDR3: TGTGCCAGCAGTCCCCTGAGGGGGGGCAATGAGCAGTTCTTC. Its translation is CASSPLRGGNEQFF.

V gene TRBV4-1 combines with J gene TRBJ2-7, with a tentative D call TRBD1 (6 bases). CDR3 length equals 14 residues. Per the germline V gene, CDR1 is MGHRA and CDR2 is YSYEKL. The V and J ends lost 0 bases and 2 bases respectively, with 8 bases between them. As DNA, the CDR3 is TGCGCCAGCAGCCAAGAAGGGGGTACCTACGAGCAGTACTTC. Translating gives CASSQEGGTYEQYF.

The sample holds a few counts of this clone. The chain recombines TRBV9 with TRBJ1-1, with TRBD1 matching over 8 bases. The CDR3 has 12 amino acids. Germline V gene sequence: CDR1 SGDLS, CDR2 YYNGEE. The V and J ends lost 3 bases and 5 bases, in that order; junction bases with no gene match: 0. CDR3 bases: TGTGCCAGCAGCGGACAGGGGACTGAAGCTTTCTTT. Its protein product is CASSGQGTEAFF.

The sample holds one count of this clone. The chain combines TRBV6-1 with TRBJ1-4, with 8 bases that match TRBD1. The CDR3 is 15 amino acids. With V trimmed by 4 bases and J by 6 bases, 7 bases remained unmatched. Germline lookup yields CDR1 MNHNS and CDR2 SASEGT. The CDR3: CASSGHRGKDEKLFF. CDR3 nucleotide sequence: TGTGCCAGCAGTGGCCACAGGGGGAAGGATGAAAAACTGTTTTTT.

V gene TRBV4-1 combines with J gene TRBJ1-4; D is unclear. With 1 base removed from V and 8 bases from J, the gap between germline ends came to 11 bases. The germline gives CDR1 MGHRA, CDR2 YSYEKL. This CDR3 comprises 14 residues. The CDR3 protein is CASSQVETGEKLFF. Here the CDR3 DNA reads TGCGCCAGCAGCCAAGTTGAGACGGGGGAAAAACTGTTTTTT.

This clone was recorded only once. The chain has TRBV6-6 and TRBJ2-6, with D possibly being TRBD2 (7 bases). From germline, CDR1 is MNHNY and CDR2 SVGAGI (reference sequence). Trimming took 11 bases from V and 0 from J, leaving 14 bases between them. The CDR3 extends over 15 amino acids. The CDR3: CAGGGRSSGANVLTF. CDR3 in DNA: TGTGCCGGGGGGGGGCGGAGCTCTGGGGCCAACGTCCTGACTTTC.

The chain carries TRBV30 and TRBJ2-5; D might be TRBD1 (5 bases). With 5 bases removed from V and 5 bases from J, the gap between germline ends came to 12 bases. CDR3 length equals 12 residues. Per the germline V gene, CDR1 is GTSNPN and CDR2 is SVGIG (reference sequence). For the CDR3, the DNA is TGTGCCTGGGGCAGGGTATTGGAGACCCAGTACTTC. This codes for CAWGRVLETQYF.

The chain has TRBV11-1 and TRBJ2-7; TRBD1 matches at 7 bases. V was pared by 5 bases and J by 2 bases, with 6 bases of the junction left unmatched. CDR1 is SGHAT, CDR2 FQDESV, per germline (reference sequence). The length of the CDR3 is 14 residues. The CDR3 sequence: CASSHPTGPYEQYF. The CDR3 DNA reads as TGTGCCAGCAGCCACCCGACAGGGCCCTACGAGCAGTACTTC.

The V gene is TRBV6-6, the J gene TRBJ1-1, with 7 nucleotides matching TRBD1. This CDR3 has 14 residues. Per germline, CDR1 MNHNY and CDR2 SVGAGI (reference sequence). V trimming: 6 bases; J trimming: 4 bases; junction bases outside the gene matches: 8. The CDR3 DNA is TGTGCCAGCAGGTCACAGGGGTTCGGCACTGAAGCTTTCTTT. Translating it yields CASRSQGFGTEAFF.

The chain carries TRBV6-5 and TRBJ1-1, with no clear D. The CDR3 is made up of 15 amino acids. Per the germline V gene, CDR1 is MNHEY and CDR2 is SVGAGI. The V and J ends lost 4 bases and 0 bases respectively, with 12 bases between them. CDR3: CASSFESGLNTEAFF. Written as DNA, the CDR3 is TGTGCCAGCAGTTTCGAATCGGGTCTGAACACTGAAGCTTTCTTT.

The V and J genes are TRBV27 and TRBJ2-1, with D hard to call. Trimming removed 4 bases at V and 0 bases at J, with 10 bases between. Per the germline V gene, CDR1 is MNHEY and CDR2 is SMNVEV (reference sequence). CDR3 length: 15 amino acids. The CDR3 DNA is TGTGCCAGCAGTTGGGTAGCCAGCTCCTACAATGAGCAGTTCTTC. This encodes CASSWVASSYNEQFF.

This clone was observed a single time. The J gene is TRBJ2-5, the V gene TRBV7-6, with D possibly TRBD2 on 6 matching bases. The CDR3 has 15 residues. Trimming removed 2 bases at V and 5 bases at J, with 15 bases between. Germline loops: CDR1 SGHVS, CDR2 FNYEAQ. The chain's CDR3 is CASSLLGEAVETQYF. The CDR3 DNA reads as TGTGCCAGCAGCTTACTGGGGGAGGCGGTTGAGACCCAGTACTTC.

The J gene is TRBJ2-2, the V gene TRBV10-1, with 9 bases matching TRBD1. V lost 10 bases to trimming and J lost 1 base; unmatched junction nucleotides: 4. This CDR3 region has 14 residues. Per germline, CDR1 WNHNN and CDR2 SYGVQD (reference sequence). The CDR3 loop is CANLDRGNTGELFF. The DNA of the CDR3 is TGCGCCAACCTGGACAGGGGGAACACCGGGGAGCTGTTTTTT.

The rearrangement joins TRBV14 to TRBJ2-7; D gene uncertain. Per germline, CDR1 SGHDN and CDR2 FVKESK. This CDR3 comprises 15 residues. V dropped 1 base and J dropped 4 bases, with 14 bases sitting between them. This CDR3 reads CASSQVSSFGYEQYF. The DNA for the CDR3 is TGTGCCAGCAGCCAAGTGTCGTCTTTCGGTTACGAGCAGTACTTC.

V usage is TRBV7-9 and J usage is TRBJ1-4, with TRBD1 as a possible D gene (5 bases). The CDR3 sequence is 14 residues long. V shed 6 bases and J shed 4 bases, with 12 bases lying between them. CDR1 and CDR2 from the germline V gene are SEHNR and FQNEAQ (reference sequence). CDR3 residues: CASRPGGNNEKLFF. CDR3 coding DNA: TGTGCCAGCAGGCCTGGGGGGAATAATGAAAAACTGTTTTTT.

This clone came up once. V usage is TRBV4-1 and J usage is TRBJ2-1; no firm D call. The CDR3 covers 18 residues. Looked up from germline, CDR1 is MGHRA and CDR2 is YSYEKL. Trimming stripped 5 bases from V and 0 bases from J, with 20 bases between. CDR3 region: CASSSPLSEISSYNEQFF. The CDR3 DNA reads as TGCGCCAGCAGCTCCCCCCTTTCAGAAATAAGCTCCTACAATGAGCAGTTCTTC.

Concerning this clone itself: The junction does not match germline at one end; this may be a read error. This rearrangement joins TRBV5-6 to TRBJ2-7, with a possible D match to TRBD1 (6 bases). The CDR3 spans 14 residues. Germline V gene lookup returns CDR1 SGHDT and CDR2 YYEEEE. The DNA for the CDR3 is TGTGCCAGTTCCCCGACAGGCGGCTCCCACGAGCAGTACTTC. As protein: CASSPTGGSHEQYF.

The chain carries TRBV20-1 and TRBJ2-7; 8 bases map to TRBD1. The CDR3 totals 11 residues. CDR1 DFQATT and CDR2 SNEGSKA come from the germline V gene (reference sequence). V shed 6 bases, J shed 6 bases, and the junction held 4 bases outside the gene matches. CDR3 coding DNA: TGCAGTGCCAGACAGGGGACCGAGCAGTACTTC. Encoded protein: CSARQGTEQYF.

The rearrangement links TRBV2 to TRBJ1-2; 8 nucleotides match TRBD1. This CDR3 spans 14 amino acids. Germline CDR1 and CDR2: SNHLY and FYNNEI. J was trimmed by 2 bases and V by 4 bases; bases with no gene match: 3. Written as DNA, the CDR3 is TGTGCCAGCAGTGGGGGACAGGAGAACTATGGCTACACCTTC. Its translation is CASSGGQENYGYTF.

This chain links TRBV5-4 with TRBJ1-2; a possible D gene is TRBD1 (5 bases). V was cut by 2 bases and J by 3 bases, with 20 bases left in between. The CDR3 consists of 17 residues. CDR1 SGHNT and CDR2 YYREEE come from the germline V gene (reference sequence). The CDR3 spells CASSLAVGGGGYYGYTF. For the CDR3, the DNA is TGTGCCAGCAGCTTAGCGGTGGGAGGTGGGGGGTACTATGGCTACACCTTC.

The chain joins TRBV9 to TRBJ2-1; no clear D gene. The CDR3 has 13 amino acids. Germline V CDR1 and CDR2: SGDLS, YYNGEE. The V end lost 3 bases, the J end lost 4 bases, and 8 bases lay between the germline ends. CDR3: CASSGLRYNEQFF. CDR3 DNA: TGTGCCAGCAGCGGTTTGAGGTACAATGAGCAGTTCTTC.

The chain carries TRBV7-3 and TRBJ1-2; 9 positions agree with TRBD1. Germline-derived CDR1 and CDR2 are SGHTA and FQGTGA. This CDR3 has 14 amino acids. The trim removed 5 bases at V and 3 bases at J, leaving 4 bases unmatched. The CDR3 sequence is CASSMTGGDYGYTF. CDR3 bases: TGTGCCAGCAGCATGACAGGGGGGGACTATGGCTACACCTTC. Supplemented by reference TRBV7-3 and TRBJ1-2, the full variable domain reads GAGVSQTPSNKVTEKGKYVELRCDPISGHTALYWYRQSLGQGPEFLIYFQGTGAADDSGLPNDRFFAVRPEGSVSTLKIQRTERGDSAVYLCASSMTGGDYGYTFGSGTRLTVV.

The gene calls are TRBV19 and TRBJ2-7, with TRBD2 identical over 7 bases. This CDR3 has 15 amino acids. Germline CDR1 is LNHDA and CDR2 is SQIVND (reference sequence). V shed 3 bases and J 1 base; nucleotides not matched to a gene: 6. The CDR3 nucleotides are TGTGCCAGTAGTATCTCTAGCGGTGCATCCTACGAGCAGTACTTC. Protein sequence: CASSISSGASYEQYF.

This chain joins TRBV27 and TRBJ2-7; D possibly corresponds to TRBD1 (5 bases). V was trimmed by 3 bases and J by 2 bases, leaving 11 bases between them. The CDR3 is 14 residues long. The germline V gene has CDR1 MNHEY and CDR2 SMNVEV (reference sequence). CDR3 amino acids: CASSFGRTTYEQYF. DNA for the CDR3: TGTGCCAGCAGTTTCGGGCGGACAACCTACGAGCAGTACTTC.

V is TRBV9 and J is TRBJ2-5; maybe TRBD1 (5 bases). The V gene's germline CDR1 is SGDLS and CDR2 YYNGEE. The CDR3 extends over 14 amino acids. V dropped 0 bases and J dropped 5 bases, with 11 bases sitting between them. In DNA, the CDR3 is TGTGCCAGCAGCGTAGTAGGGGCTGGGGAGACCCAGTACTTC. Translating gives CASSVVGAGETQYF. The full variable domain, in which reference TRBV9 and TRBJ2-5 provide the parts outside the CDR3, is DSGVTQTPKHLITATGQRVTLRCSPRSGDLSVYWYQQSLDQGLQFLIQYYNGEERAKGNILERFSAQQFPDLHSELNLSSLELGDSALYFCASSVVGAGETQYFGPGTRLLVL.